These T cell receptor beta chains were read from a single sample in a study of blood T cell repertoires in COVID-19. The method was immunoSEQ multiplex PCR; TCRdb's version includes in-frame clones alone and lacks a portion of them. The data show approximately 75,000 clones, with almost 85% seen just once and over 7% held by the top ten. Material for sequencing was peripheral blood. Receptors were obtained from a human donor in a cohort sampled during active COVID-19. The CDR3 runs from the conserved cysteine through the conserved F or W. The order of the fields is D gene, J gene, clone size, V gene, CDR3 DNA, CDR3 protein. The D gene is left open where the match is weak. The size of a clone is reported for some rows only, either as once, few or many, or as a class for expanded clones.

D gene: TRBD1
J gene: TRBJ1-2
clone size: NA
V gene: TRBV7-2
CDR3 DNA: TGTGCCAGCAGCATTAACGCAGGACAGGGATATGGCTACACCTTC
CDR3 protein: CASSINAGQGYGYTF

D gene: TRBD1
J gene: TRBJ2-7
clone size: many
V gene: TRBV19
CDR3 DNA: TGTGCCAGTAGTGACCGGGACAGGTCCTACGAGCAGTACTTC
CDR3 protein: CASSDRDRSYEQYF

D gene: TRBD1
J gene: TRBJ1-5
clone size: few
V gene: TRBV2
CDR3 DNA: TGTGCCAGCAGAGGGACAGGTGGTCAGCCCCAGCATTTT
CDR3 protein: CASRGTGGQPQHF

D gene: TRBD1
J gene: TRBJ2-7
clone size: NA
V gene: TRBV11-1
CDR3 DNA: TGTGCCAGCAGCCTGGGACAGGGTCCCTGGGAGCAGTACTTC
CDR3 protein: CASSLGQGPWEQYF

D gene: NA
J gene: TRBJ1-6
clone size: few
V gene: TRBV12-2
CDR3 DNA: TGTGCAAGTCGCCCGCCGGGACAGGGACCTAATTCACCCCTCCACTTT
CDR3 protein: CASRPPGQGPNSPLHF

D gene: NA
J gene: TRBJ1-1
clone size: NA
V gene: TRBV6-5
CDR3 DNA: TGTGCCAGCAGCCTTGGACAGTACACTGAAGCTTTCTTT
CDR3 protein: CASSLGQYTEAFF

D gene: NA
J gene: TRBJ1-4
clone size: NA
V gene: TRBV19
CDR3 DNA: TGTGCCAGTAGTATGCGGGGGACCGATGAAAAACTGTTTTTT
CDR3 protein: CASSMRGTDEKLFF

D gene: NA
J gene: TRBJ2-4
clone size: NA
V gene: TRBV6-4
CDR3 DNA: TGTGCCAGCAGTGACCGCGACAGAAGGGCGAACATTCAGTACTTC
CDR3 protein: CASSDRDRRANIQYF

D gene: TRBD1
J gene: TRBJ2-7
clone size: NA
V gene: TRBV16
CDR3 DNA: TGTGCCAGCAGCCAACGACAGGGGGCAAGGGAGCAGTACTTC
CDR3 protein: CASSQRQGAREQYF

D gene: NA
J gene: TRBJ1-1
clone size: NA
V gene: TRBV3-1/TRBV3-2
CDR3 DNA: TGTGCCAGCAGCCATCAACAGGCGAACACTGAAGCTTTCTTT
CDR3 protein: CASSHQQANTEAFF

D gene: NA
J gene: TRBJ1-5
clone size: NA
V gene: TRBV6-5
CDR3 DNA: TGTGCCAGCGGGGAGGGACCTCGTCAGCCCCAGCATTTT
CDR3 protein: CASGEGPRQPQHF

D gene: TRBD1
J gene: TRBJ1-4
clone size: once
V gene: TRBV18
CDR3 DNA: TGTGCCAGCTCACGGAACCCTACAGGGGCGGCTAATGAAAAACTGTTTTTT
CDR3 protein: CASSRNPTGAANEKLFF

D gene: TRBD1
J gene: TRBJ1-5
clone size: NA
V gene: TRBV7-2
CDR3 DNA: TGTGCCAGCAGCTTAGTTGGGGACAGGGTTCAGCCCCAGCATTTT
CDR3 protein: CASSLVGDRVQPQHF

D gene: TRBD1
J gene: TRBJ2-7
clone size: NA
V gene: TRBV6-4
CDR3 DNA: TGTGCCAGCAGTGACCGTAGACAGGGGTCGGGGGAGCAGTACTTC
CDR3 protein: CASSDRRQGSGEQYF

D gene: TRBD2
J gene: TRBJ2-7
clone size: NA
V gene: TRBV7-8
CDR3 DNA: TGTGCCAGCAGCTTAGCGGCTAGCGGAACCTACGAGCAGTACTTC
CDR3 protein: CASSLAASGTYEQYF

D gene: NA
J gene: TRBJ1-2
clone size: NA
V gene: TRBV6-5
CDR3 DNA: TGTGCCAGCACTGCCGGACAGCCTTATGGCTACACCTTC
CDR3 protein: CASTAGQPYGYTF

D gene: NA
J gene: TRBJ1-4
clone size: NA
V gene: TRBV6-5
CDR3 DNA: TGTGCCAGCTCTAGTAGAGGGGGGGATGAAAAACTGTTTTTT
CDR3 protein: CASSSRGGDEKLFF

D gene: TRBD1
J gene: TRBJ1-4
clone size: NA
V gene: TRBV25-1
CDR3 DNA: TGTGCCAGCAGACAGGGGGGTAATGAAAAACTGTTTTTT
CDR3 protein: CASRQGGNEKLFF

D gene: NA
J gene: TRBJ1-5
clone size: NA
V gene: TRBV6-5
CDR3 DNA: TGTGCCAGCAGGTCGGGTAGGCTCCAGCATTTT
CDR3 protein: CASRSGRLQHF

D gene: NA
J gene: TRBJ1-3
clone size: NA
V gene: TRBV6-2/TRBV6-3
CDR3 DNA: TGTGCCAGCAGCCGCGGGGGCTCTGGAAACACCATATATTTT
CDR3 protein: CASSRGGSGNTIYF

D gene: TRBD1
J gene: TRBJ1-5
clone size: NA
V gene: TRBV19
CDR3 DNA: TGTGCCAGTAGTACAAGACAGGGTGCGGTTAGCAATCAGCCCCAGCATTTT
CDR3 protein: CASSTRQGAVSNQPQHF

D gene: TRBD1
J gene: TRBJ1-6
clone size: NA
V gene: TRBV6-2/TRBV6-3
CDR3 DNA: TGTGCCAGCCGCCGCGCGGGACAGACATATAATTCACCCCTCCACTTT
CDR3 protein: CASRRAGQTYNSPLHF

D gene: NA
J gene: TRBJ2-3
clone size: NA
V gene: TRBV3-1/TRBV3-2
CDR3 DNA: TGTGCCAGCAGCCAAGAGGTGGAGCCGAGAGATACGCAGTATTTT
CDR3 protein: CASSQEVEPRDTQYF

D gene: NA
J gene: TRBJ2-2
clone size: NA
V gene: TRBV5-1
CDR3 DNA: TGCGCCAGCAGCTTATCACAGAAAACCGGGGAGCTGTTTTTT
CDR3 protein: CASSLSQKTGELFF

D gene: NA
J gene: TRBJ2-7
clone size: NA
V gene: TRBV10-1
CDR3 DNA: TGCGCCAGCCCTCCCGGAGGGGGGGCCCTCTACGAGCAGTACTTC
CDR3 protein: CASPPGGGALYEQYF

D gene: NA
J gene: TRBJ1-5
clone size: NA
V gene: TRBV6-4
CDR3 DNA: TGTGCCAGCAGGGGGAGGGCAGGGCACGGTCGGAATCAGCCCCAGCATTTT
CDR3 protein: CASRGRAGHGRNQPQHF

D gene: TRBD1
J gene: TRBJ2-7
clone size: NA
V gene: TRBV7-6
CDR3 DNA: TGTGCCAGCAGCCCCCTAAGGACAGGGTCGGTCTACGAGCAGTACTTC
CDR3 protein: CASSPLRTGSVYEQYF

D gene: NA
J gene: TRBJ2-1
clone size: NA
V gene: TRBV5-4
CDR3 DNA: TGTGCCAGCAGCTTGAGGACTCTGTCCTACAATGAGCAGTTCTTC
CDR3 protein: CASSLRTLSYNEQFF

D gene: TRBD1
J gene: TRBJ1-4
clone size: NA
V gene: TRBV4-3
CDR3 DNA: TGCGCCAGCAGCCAAACGACAGGGAATGAAAAACTGTTTTTT
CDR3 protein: CASSQTTGNEKLFF

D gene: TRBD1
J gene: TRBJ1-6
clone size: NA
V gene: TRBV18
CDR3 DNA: TGTGCCAGCTCACGGGACAGCAACTATAATTCACCCCTCCACTTT
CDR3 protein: CASSRDSNYNSPLHF

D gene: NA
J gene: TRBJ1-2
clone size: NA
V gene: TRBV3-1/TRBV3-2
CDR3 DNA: TGTGCCAGCAGCCACATGGACAGTCTTCAAGCTAACTATGGCTACACCTTC
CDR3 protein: CASSHMDSLQANYGYTF

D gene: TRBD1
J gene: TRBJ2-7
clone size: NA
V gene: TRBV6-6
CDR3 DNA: TGTGCCAGCAGTCACGGGGGGACAGGGTACTACGAGCAGTACTTC
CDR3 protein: CASSHGGTGYYEQYF

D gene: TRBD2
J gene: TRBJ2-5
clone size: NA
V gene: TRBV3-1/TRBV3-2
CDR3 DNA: TGTGCCAGCAGCCGCGCGTCGGGACTAGCGGGGGAGACCCAGTACTTC
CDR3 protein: CASSRASGLAGETQYF

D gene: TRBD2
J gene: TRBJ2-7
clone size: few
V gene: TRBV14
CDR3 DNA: TGTGCCAGCAGCCCTATTGGGGGGGGCTACGAGCAGTACTTC
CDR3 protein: CASSPIGGGYEQYF

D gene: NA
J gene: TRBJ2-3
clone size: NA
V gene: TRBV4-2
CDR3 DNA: TGTGCCAGCAGCCAAGAGAAACTAAGCACAGATACGCAGTATTTT
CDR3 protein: CASSQEKLSTDTQYF

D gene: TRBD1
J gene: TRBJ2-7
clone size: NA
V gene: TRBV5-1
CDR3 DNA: TGCGCCAGCAGCTCCCAGACAGGGCCTTCCTACGAGCAGTACTTC
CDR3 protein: CASSSQTGPSYEQYF

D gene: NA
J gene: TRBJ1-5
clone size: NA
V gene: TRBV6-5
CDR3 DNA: TGTGCCAGCAGTTACTCATCTGGTGCGGATCAGCCCCAGCATTTT
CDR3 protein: CASSYSSGADQPQHF

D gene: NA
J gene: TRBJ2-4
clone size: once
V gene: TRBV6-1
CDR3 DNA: TGTGCCAGCAGTGAAGCGCTCGGGGTCTCACTAGCCAAAAACATTCAGTACTTC
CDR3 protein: CASSEALGVSLAKNIQYF

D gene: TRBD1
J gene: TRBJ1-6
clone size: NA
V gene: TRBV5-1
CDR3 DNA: TGCGCCAGCAGCCGGGACAGAGTAGTTAATTCACCCCTCCACTTT
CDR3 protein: CASSRDRVVNSPLHF

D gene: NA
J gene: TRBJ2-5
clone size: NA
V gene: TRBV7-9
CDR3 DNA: TGTGCCAGCACCGCCCTCCAGTCCCAGTACTTC
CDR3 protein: CASTALQSQYF

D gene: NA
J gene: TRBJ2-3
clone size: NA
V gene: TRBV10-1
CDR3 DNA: TGCGCCAGCAGTATTAATACAGATACGCAGTATTTT
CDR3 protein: CASSINTDTQYF

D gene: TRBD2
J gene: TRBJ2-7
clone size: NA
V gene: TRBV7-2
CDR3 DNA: TGTGCCAGCAGCTCCGGACTAGCGGGGGACGAGCAGTACTTC
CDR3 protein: CASSSGLAGDEQYF

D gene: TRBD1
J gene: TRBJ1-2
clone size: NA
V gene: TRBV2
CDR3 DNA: TGTGCCAGCAGGTACACAGGGGGAGGTGGCTACACCTTC
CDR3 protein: CASRYTGGGGYTF

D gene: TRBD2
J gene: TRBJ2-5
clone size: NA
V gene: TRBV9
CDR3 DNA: TGTGCCAGCAGCGCCGGGGGGGCCTGGGAGACCCAGTACTTC
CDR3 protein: CASSAGGAWETQYF

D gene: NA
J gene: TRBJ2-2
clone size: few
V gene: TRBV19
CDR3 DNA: TGTGCCAGCAGTAGCGGACAGCAAAACACCGGGGAGCTGTTTTTT
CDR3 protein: CASSSGQQNTGELFF

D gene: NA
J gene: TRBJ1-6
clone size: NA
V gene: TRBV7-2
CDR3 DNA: TGTGCCAGCAGCTCAACAGGGTCCTATAATTCACCCCTCCACTTT
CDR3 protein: CASSSTGSYNSPLHF

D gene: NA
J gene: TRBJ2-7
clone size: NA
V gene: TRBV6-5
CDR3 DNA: TGTGCCAGCAGCTCCCGTGGCGGGGCCTACGAGCAGTACTTC
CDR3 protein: CASSSRGGAYEQYF

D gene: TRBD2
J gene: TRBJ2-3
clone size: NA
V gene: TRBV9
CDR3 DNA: TGTGCCAGCAGCGTAGGGGCTAGCGGGGGACGCACAGATACGCAGTATTTT
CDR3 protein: CASSVGASGGRTDTQYF

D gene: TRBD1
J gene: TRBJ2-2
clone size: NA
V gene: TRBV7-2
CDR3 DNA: TGTGCCAGCAGCTTAGATGGGGCGCCGTGGACAGGGAACACCGGGGAGCTGTTTTTT
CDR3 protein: CASSLDGAPWTGNTGELFF

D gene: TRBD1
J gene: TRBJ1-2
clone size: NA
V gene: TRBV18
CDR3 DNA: TGTGCCAGCTCCTACGGACAGGGGAACTATGGCTACACCTTC
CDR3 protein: CASSYGQGNYGYTF

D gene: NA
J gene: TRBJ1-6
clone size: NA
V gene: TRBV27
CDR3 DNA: TGTGCCAGCAGTTTAGAGGGTGTCTATAATTCACCCCTCCACTTT
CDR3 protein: CASSLEGVYNSPLHF

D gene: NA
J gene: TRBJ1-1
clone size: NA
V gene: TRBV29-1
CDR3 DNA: TGCAGCGTTGAGCTCAATTACAGGGTCAGAAACACTGAAGCTTTCTTT
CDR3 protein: CSVELNYRVRNTEAFF

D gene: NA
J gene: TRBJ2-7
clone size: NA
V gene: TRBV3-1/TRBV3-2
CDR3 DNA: TGTGCCAGCAGCGTGCGCGCGTTTCCGACCTACGAGCAGTACTTC
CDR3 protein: CASSVRAFPTYEQYF

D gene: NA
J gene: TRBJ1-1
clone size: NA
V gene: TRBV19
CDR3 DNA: TGTGCCAGTAGTAAAGATACATCCACCGCTTTCTTT
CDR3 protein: CASSKDTSTAFF

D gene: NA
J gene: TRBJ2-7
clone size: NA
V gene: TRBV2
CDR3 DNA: TGTGCCAGCAGTGACCGGGACATCGCCTACGAGCAGTACTTC
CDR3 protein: CASSDRDIAYEQYF